The 5 T cell receptor beta chains given below trace back to one sample, sequenced in a study of cytomegalovirus exposure and HLA in healthy donors. This table comes from immunoSEQ multiplex PCR, and its TCRdb copy is limited to in-frame clones, with some not included. Altogether under 200,000 clones are present, roughly 84% being singletons, with the ten largest covering roughly 7%. Source material: PBMCs. These receptors all stem from a young man in good health and CMV-seropositive.

The chain joins TRBV7-6 to TRBJ1-3; the D is unclear. CDR1 is SGHVS and CDR2 is FNYEAQ in the germline V gene. With 0 bases removed from V and 1 base from J, the gap between germline ends came to 10 bases. This CDR3 spans 16 amino acids. The CDR3 DNA follows: TGTGCCAGCAGCTTAGCGGGAGGCAGGTCTGGAAACACCATATATTTT. It yields the protein CASSLAGGRSGNTIYF.

V gene TRBV6-5 combines with J gene TRBJ2-2, with TRBD2 as a possible D gene (5 bases). Trimming took off 5 bases at V and 3 bases at J, with 13 bases between the two ends. CDR1 is MNHEY, CDR2 SVGAGI, per germline. The CDR3 has 15 residues. CDR3 region: CASSPGFRYTGELFF. The CDR3 DNA sequence: TGTGCCAGCAGTCCGGGGTTTCGGTACACCGGGGAGCTGTTTTTT.

The rearrangement uses TRBV28 and TRBJ2-7, with TRBD1 as a possible D gene (6 bases). V lost 0 bases and J lost 2, with 8 bases in between. The CDR3 has 14 residues. Germline V lookup: CDR1 MDHEN, CDR2 SYDVKM. The CDR3 loop is CASSLWDRAYEQYF. The CDR3 nucleotides read TGTGCCAGCAGTTTATGGGACAGAGCCTACGAGCAGTACTTC.

The genes are TRBV19 and TRBJ2-7, with a possible D match to TRBD2 (6 bases). Germline V CDR1 and CDR2: LNHDA, SQIVND (reference sequence). The CDR3 is 14 residues long. The ends were cut back, 4 bases at V and 0 bases at J, with 10 bases in the middle. CDR3 nucleotides: TGTGCCAGTAGTAGTGGAGGGTCCTCCTACGAGCAGTACTTC. Its translation: CASSSGGSSYEQYF. Combining the CDR3 with reference TRBV19 and TRBJ2-7 gives the whole variable domain DGGITQSPKYLFRKEGQNVTLSCEQNLNHDAMYWYRQDPGQGLRLIYYSQIVNDFQKGDIAEGYSVSREKKESFPLTVTSAQKNPTAFYLCASSSGGSSYEQYFGPGTRLTVT.

The chain couples TRBV7-2 to TRBJ1-4, with D perhaps matching TRBD1 (5 bases). Germline V gives CDR1 SGHTA, CDR2 FQGNSA. V was trimmed by 5 bases and J by 8 bases, leaving 12 bases between them. The CDR3 is made up of 13 amino acids. Here the CDR3 DNA reads TGTGCCAGCAGCCGAGAGCCAGGGGAAAAACTGTTTTTT. Its translation: CASSREPGEKLFF.